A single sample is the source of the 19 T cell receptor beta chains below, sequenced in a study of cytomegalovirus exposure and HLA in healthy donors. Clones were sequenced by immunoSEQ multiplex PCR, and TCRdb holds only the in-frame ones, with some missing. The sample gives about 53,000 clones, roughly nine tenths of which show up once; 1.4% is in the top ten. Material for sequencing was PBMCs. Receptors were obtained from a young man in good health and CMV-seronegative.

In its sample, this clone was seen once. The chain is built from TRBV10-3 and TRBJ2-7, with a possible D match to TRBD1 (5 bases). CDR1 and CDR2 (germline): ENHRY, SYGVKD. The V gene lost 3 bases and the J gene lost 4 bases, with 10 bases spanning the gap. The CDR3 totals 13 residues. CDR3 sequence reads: CAISEFTGYEQYF. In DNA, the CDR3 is TGTGCCATCAGTGAATTTACAGGTTACGAGCAGTACTTC.

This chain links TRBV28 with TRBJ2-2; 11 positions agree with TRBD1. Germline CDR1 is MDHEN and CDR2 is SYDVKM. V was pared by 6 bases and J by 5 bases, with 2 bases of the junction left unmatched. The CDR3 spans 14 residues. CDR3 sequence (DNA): TGTGCCAGCAGGGGACAGGGGGGGACCGGGGAGCTGTTTTTT. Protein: CASRGQGGTGELFF.

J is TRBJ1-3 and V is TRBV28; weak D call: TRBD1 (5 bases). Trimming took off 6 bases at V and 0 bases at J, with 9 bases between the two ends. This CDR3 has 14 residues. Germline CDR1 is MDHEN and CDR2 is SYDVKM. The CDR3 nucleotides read TGTGCCAGCAGCCTGACAGACTCTGGAAACACCATATATTTT. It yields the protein CASSLTDSGNTIYF.

DNA for the CDR3: TGTGCCACCAGCACCTGGAGTAGACTAGCGGAAGAGACCCAGTACTTC. It specifies CATSTWSRLAEETQYF. The chain couples TRBV15 to TRBJ2-5; 9 bases agree with TRBD2. The CDR3 extends over 16 amino acids. Germline V gene sequence: CDR1 LNHNV, CDR2 YYDKDF (reference sequence). V trimming: 4 bases; J trimming: 3 bases; junction bases outside the gene matches: 9.

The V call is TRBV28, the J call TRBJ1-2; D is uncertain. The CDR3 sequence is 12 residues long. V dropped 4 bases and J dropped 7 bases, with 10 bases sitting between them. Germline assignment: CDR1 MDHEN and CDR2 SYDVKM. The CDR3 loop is CASSSLRGGYTF. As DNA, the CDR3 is TGTGCCAGCAGTTCCCTCCGGGGTGGCTACACCTTC.

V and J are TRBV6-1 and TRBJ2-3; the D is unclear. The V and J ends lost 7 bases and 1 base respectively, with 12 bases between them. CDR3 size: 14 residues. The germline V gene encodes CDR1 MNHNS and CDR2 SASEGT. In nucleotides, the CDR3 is TGTGCCAGCACGTCTCTTAGAGGCACAGATACGCAGTATTTT. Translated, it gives CASTSLRGTDTQYF.

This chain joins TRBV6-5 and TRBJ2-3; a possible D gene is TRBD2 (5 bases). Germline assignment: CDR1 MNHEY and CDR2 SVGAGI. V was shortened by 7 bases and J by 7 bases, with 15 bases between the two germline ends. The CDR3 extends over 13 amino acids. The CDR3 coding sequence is TGTGCCAGCAAAAAACGGGGATTTTATACGCAGTATTTT. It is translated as CASKKRGFYTQYF.

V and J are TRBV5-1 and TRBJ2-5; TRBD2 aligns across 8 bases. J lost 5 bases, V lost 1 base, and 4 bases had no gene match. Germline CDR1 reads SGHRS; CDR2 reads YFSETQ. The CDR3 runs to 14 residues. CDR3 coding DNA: TGCGCCAGCAGCTTGCGCGGGAGGTCGGAGACCCAGTACTTC. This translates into CASSLRGRSETQYF.

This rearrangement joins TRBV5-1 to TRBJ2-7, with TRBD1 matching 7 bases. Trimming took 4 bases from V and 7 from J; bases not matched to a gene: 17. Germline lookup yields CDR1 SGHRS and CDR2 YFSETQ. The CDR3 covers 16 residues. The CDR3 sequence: CASSLRVTGIMGEQYF. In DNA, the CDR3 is TGCGCCAGCAGCCTAAGGGTGACAGGGATCATGGGGGAGCAGTACTTC.

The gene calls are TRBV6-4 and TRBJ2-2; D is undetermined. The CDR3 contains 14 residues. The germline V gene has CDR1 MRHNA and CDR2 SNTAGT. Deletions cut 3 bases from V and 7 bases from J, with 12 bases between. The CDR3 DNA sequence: TGTGCCAGCAGTGATGCGGCTGGAGTCGGGGAGCTGTTTTTT. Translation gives CASSDAAGVGELFF.

This chain's CDR3 is CASSRRGLREVDTQYF. The CDR3 nucleotides read TGTGCCAGCAGCCGCCGTGGTTTGAGGGAGGTAGATACGCAGTATTTT. The chain carries TRBV7-2 and TRBJ2-3; D might be TRBD2 (6 bases). This CDR3 is 16 amino acids long. The V gene's germline CDR1 is SGHTA and CDR2 FQGNSA. V was clipped by 5 bases and J by 5 bases, with 20 bases between them.

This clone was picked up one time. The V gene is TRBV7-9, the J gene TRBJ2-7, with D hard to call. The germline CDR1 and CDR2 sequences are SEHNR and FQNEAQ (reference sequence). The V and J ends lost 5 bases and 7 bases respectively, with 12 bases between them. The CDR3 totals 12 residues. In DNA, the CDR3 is TGTGCCAGCAGCGGCTCAGCAGGAGAGCAGTACTTC. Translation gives CASSGSAGEQYF.

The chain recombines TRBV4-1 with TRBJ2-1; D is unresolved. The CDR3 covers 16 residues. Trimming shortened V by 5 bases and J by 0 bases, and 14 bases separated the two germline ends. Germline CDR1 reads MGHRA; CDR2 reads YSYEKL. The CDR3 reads CASSISGSTSYNEQFF. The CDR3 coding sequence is TGCGCCAGCAGCATATCCGGGTCAACCTCCTACAATGAGCAGTTCTTC.

As DNA, the CDR3 is TGCAGCGTTTTTGGGCCGTCGCCCGAGCAGTACTTC. Protein sequence: CSVFGPSPEQYF. The genes are TRBV29-1 and TRBJ2-7; no clear D gene. Germline V CDR1 and CDR2: SQVTM, ANQGSEA. V lost 5 bases to trimming and J lost 6 bases, with 14 bases between them. This CDR3 comprises 12 residues.

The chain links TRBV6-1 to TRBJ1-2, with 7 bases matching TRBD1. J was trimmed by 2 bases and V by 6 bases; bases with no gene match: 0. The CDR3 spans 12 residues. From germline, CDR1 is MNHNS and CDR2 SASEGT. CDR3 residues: CASRGQNYGYTF. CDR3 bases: TGTGCCAGCAGGGGACAGAACTATGGCTACACCTTC.

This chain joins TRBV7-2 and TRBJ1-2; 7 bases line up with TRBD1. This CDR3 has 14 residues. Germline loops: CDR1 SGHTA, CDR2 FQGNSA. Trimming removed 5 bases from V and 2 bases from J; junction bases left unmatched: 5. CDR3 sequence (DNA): TGTGCCAGCAGCCCCTGGACAGGAAACTATGGCTACACCTTC. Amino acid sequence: CASSPWTGNYGYTF.

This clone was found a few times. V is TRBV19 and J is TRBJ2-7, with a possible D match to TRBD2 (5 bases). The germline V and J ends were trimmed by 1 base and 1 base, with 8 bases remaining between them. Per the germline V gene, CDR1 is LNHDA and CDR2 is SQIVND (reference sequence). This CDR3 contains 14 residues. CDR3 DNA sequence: TGTGCCAGTAGTATAGGCCGGACTTCCTACGAGCAGTACTTC. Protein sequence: CASSIGRTSYEQYF.

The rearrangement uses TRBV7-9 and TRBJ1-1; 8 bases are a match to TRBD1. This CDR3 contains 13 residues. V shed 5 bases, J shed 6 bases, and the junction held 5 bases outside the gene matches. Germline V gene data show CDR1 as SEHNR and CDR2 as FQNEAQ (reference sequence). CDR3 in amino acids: CASSLWTGPEAFF. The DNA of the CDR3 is TGTGCCAGCAGCCTATGGACAGGGCCTGAAGCTTTCTTT.

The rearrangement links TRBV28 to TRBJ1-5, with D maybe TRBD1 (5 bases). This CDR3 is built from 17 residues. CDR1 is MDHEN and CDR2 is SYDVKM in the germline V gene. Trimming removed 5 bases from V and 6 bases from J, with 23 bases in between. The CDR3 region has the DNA TGTGCCAGCAGTCCTAGTAGGTCGCAGGGTCGCGGTCAGCCCCAGCATTTT. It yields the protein CASSPSRSQGRGQPQHF.